The 23 T cell receptor beta chains listed next were all sequenced from one sample in a study of blood T cell repertoires in COVID-19. Here immunoSEQ multiplex PCR was the method, and the copy in TCRdb shows in-frame clones only, minus some. The sample holds some 85,000 clones, 89% seen once. Sequenced material: peripheral blood. The source of these receptors is a man over 45 with acute or convalescent COVID-19.

V gene TRBV3-1 (or the pseudogene TRBV3-2) combines with J gene TRBJ2-2; 7 bases agree with TRBD1. The CDR3 extends over 16 amino acids. V lost 1 base, J lost 5 bases, and 7 bases stayed unmatched. Germline V gives CDR1 LGHDT, CDR2 YNNKEL (reference sequence). CDR3 DNA: TGTGCCAGCAGCCAAGTCCCAGACAGGGCTACCGGGGAGCTGTTTTTT. This sequence encodes CASSQVPDRATGELFF.

This chain uses TRBV6-1 with TRBJ2-4, with 9 bases that match TRBD2. CDR1 MNHNS and CDR2 SASEGT come from the germline V gene. The CDR3 is 17 residues long. Trimming at V came to 2 bases and at J to 2 bases, leaving 7 bases not matched to a gene. The DNA of the CDR3 is TGTGCCAGCAGTGAATGGGGCGGGGGGGCATCCAAAAACATTCAGTACTTC. Its translation: CASSEWGGGASKNIQYF.

V usage is TRBV7-2 and J usage is TRBJ1-4; the match to TRBD1 covers 7 bases. V trimming: 5 bases; J trimming: 8 bases; junction bases outside the gene matches: 11. The CDR3 runs 15 residues. CDR1 and CDR2 from the germline V gene are SGHTA and FQGNSA. The CDR3 DNA sequence: TGTGCCAGCAGCGCACCGGGACAGAGATGGGAAAAACTGTTTTTT. This codes for CASSAPGQRWEKLFF.

The count of this clone is one. The rearrangement joins TRBV5-1 to TRBJ1-6, with TRBD1 identical over 7 bases. The CDR3 is 17 amino acids. J gave up 7 bases and V 0 bases, and 10 bases lay outside the gene matches. Germline V lookup: CDR1 SGHRS, CDR2 YFSETQ. The DNA for the CDR3 is TGCGCCAGCAGCTTGGCACCAGGGGGTCTTAGAAATTCACCCCTCCACTTT. Protein sequence: CASSLAPGGLRNSPLHF.

The gene calls are TRBV5-1 and TRBJ1-3; D unclear. The CDR3 runs to 16 residues. Per the germline V gene, CDR1 is SGHRS and CDR2 is YFSETQ. Between the trimmed V and J ends, which lost 0 bases and 1 base, there was a span of 11 bases. CDR3 loop: CASSLASSGSGNTIYF. CDR3 coding DNA: TGCGCCAGCAGCTTGGCCAGTTCAGGATCTGGAAACACCATATATTTT. Full variable domain (remainder filled in from reference TRBV5-1 and TRBJ1-3): KAGVTQTPRYLIKTRGQQVTLSCSPISGHRSVSWYQQTPGQGLQFLFEYFSETQRNKGNFPGRFSGRQFSNSRSEMNVSTLELGDSALYLCASSLASSGSGNTIYFGEGSWLTVV.

In DNA, the CDR3 is TGCAGTGCTAGTGGTAGGGATGGGACAACAGATACGCAGTATTTT. Protein sequence: CSASGRDGTTDTQYF. The chain links TRBV20-1 to TRBJ2-3; the D gene is possibly TRBD1 (6 bases). Trimming stripped 3 bases from V and 3 bases from J, with 16 bases between. The CDR3 runs 15 residues. Germline lookup yields CDR1 DFQATT and CDR2 SNEGSKA (reference sequence).

The chain recombines TRBV7-2 with TRBJ2-1; D not resolved. The CDR3 runs to 13 residues. Germline CDR1 SGHTA, CDR2 FQGNSA. V lost 4 bases, J lost 5 bases, and 9 bases lay in between. This CDR3 reads CASSSERDNEQFF. CDR3 in DNA: TGTGCCAGCAGCTCCGAACGGGACAATGAGCAGTTCTTC.

This chain connects TRBV3-1 (or the pseudogene TRBV3-2) to TRBJ1-3, with 9 bases fitting TRBD1. This CDR3 comprises 15 residues. The V gene end was trimmed by 5 bases and the J gene end by 4 bases; junction bases not matched to a gene: 6. CDR1 and CDR2 (germline): LGHDT, YNNKEL (reference sequence). CDR3 protein: CASSSLDRGGNTIYF. The CDR3 region has the DNA TGTGCCAGCAGCTCCCTGGACAGGGGAGGAAACACCATATATTTT.

The genes are TRBV18 and TRBJ1-1; TRBD1 matches at 9 bases. The CDR3 sequence is 15 residues long. V lost 3 bases, J lost 2 bases, and 4 bases stayed unmatched. CDR1 is KGHSH and CDR2 is LQKENI in the germline V gene. The CDR3 nucleotides read TGTGCCAGCTCACCCCGGACAGGGGCAAACACTGAAGCTTTCTTT. It encodes CASSPRTGANTEAFF.

The V gene is TRBV28, the J gene TRBJ1-2, with D perhaps matching TRBD1 (5 bases). V dropped 10 bases and J dropped 2 bases, with 14 bases sitting between them. The CDR3 runs 13 residues. Germline CDR1 and CDR2: MDHEN and SYDVKM. The CDR3 sequence: CAIEDSTNYGYTF. In DNA form, the CDR3 reads TGTGCCATCGAAGACAGCACCAACTATGGCTACACCTTC.

CDR3 residues: CASSQVHEDYGYTF. CDR3 bases: TGCGCCAGCAGCCAAGTTCATGAGGACTATGGCTACACCTTC. The V and J genes are TRBV4-1 and TRBJ1-2; no definite D call. This CDR3 is 14 amino acids long. Germline lookup yields CDR1 MGHRA and CDR2 YSYEKL. V was shortened by 1 base and J by 3 bases, with 9 bases between the two germline ends.

The chain uses TRBV3-1 (or the pseudogene TRBV3-2) and TRBJ1-4; the match to TRBD1 covers 8 bases. The CDR3 extends over 13 amino acids. Germline trimming cut 2 bases from V and 7 bases from J; bases unmatched to any gene: 0. Germline CDR1 is LGHDT and CDR2 is YNNKEL (reference sequence). CDR3 in amino acids: CASSQTGGEKLFF. The CDR3 bases are TGTGCCAGCAGCCAAACAGGGGGTGAAAAACTGTTTTTT.

The rearrangement joins TRBV5-4 to TRBJ2-7, with 7 bases fitting TRBD2. Germline-derived CDR1 and CDR2 are SGHNT and YYREEE (reference sequence). This CDR3 has 14 residues. V lost 4 bases to trimming and J lost 3 bases; unmatched junction nucleotides: 7. This CDR3 is CASSGSSGGYEQYF. CDR3 nucleotide sequence: TGTGCCAGCAGCGGATCTAGCGGTGGCTACGAGCAGTACTTC.

The rearrangement joins TRBV6-5 to TRBJ1-1; D might be TRBD1 (5 bases). Per the germline V gene, CDR1 is MNHEY and CDR2 is SVGAGI. The CDR3 is made up of 15 amino acids. V gave up 5 bases and J gave up 0 bases, with 13 bases separating them. Here the CDR3 DNA reads TGTGCCAGCAGTAAGACAGCATACTTGAACACTGAAGCTTTCTTT. Protein product: CASSKTAYLNTEAFF.

In the case of this clone: One end of the junction does not line up with germline, which may come from a read error. The V gene is TRBV3-1 (or the pseudogene TRBV3-2), the J gene TRBJ1-3, with D unresolved. This CDR3 comprises 14 residues. The germline gives CDR1 LGHDT, CDR2 YNNKEL (reference sequence). CDR3 in amino acids: CANSPSVSGNTIYF. DNA for the CDR3: TGTGCCAACAGCCCATCGGTTTCTGGAAACACCATATATTTT.

This chain connects TRBV30 to TRBJ1-4; D not certain. V was pared by 3 bases and J by 0 bases, with 8 bases between. Per the germline V gene, CDR1 is GTSNPN and CDR2 is SVGIG (reference sequence). This CDR3 comprises 14 residues. The CDR3 sequence is CAWRGVATNEKLFF. The CDR3 nucleotides are TGTGCCTGGAGAGGAGTTGCAACTAATGAAAAACTGTTTTTT.

The chain combines TRBV30 with TRBJ1-5; D call uncertain. The CDR3 consists of 14 residues. V gave up 2 bases and J gave up 0 bases, with 8 bases separating them. The germline gives CDR1 GTSNPN, CDR2 SVGIG (reference sequence). The CDR3: CAWSTTFSNQPQHF. In DNA form, the CDR3 reads TGTGCCTGGAGTACAACATTTAGCAATCAGCCCCAGCATTTT.

V usage is TRBV5-5 and J usage is TRBJ1-2, with 9 bases that match TRBD1. V shed 4 bases and J 3 bases; nucleotides not matched to a gene: 10. Germline V gene data show CDR1 as SGHKS and CDR2 as YYEKEE (reference sequence). CDR3 length: 16 residues. The CDR3 nucleotides read TGTGCCAGCAGCCCCGGGACAGGGCGGACTTACTATGGCTACACCTTC. Protein: CASSPGTGRTYYGYTF.

The rearrangement joins TRBV5-1 to TRBJ1-6; 8 nucleotides align to TRBD1. The CDR3 consists of 18 residues. The junction had 12 bases not matched to a gene; V was cut back by 0 bases and J by 7 bases. Germline lookup yields CDR1 SGHRS and CDR2 YFSETQ. The CDR3 is CASSLDGTGNGRNSPLHF. The CDR3 DNA reads TGCGCCAGCAGCTTGGACGGGACAGGCAACGGGCGGAATTCACCCCTCCACTTT.

CDR3 bases: TGTGCCAGCAGTTCCGGACAGGGGTCAGATACGCAGTATTTT. The encoded protein is CASSSGQGSDTQYF. The chain links TRBV28 to TRBJ2-3; 9 bases align to TRBD1. Trimming at V came to 4 bases and at J to 4 bases, leaving 3 bases not matched to a gene. The CDR3 runs to 14 residues. CDR1 and CDR2 (germline): MDHEN, SYDVKM.

The rearrangement uses TRBV5-1 and TRBJ2-1, with TRBD2 matching 7 bases. This CDR3 region has 16 residues. Trimming cost V 0 bases and J 4 bases; bases outside gene matches: 7. Germline assignment: CDR1 SGHRS and CDR2 YFSETQ. The CDR3 DNA sequence: TGCGCCAGCAGCTTGGAGAGCGGGACTCTTTACAATGAGCAGTTCTTC. Its translation is CASSLESGTLYNEQFF.

The V gene is TRBV10-3, the J gene TRBJ1-4; TRBD1 matches at 7 bases. Germline V gene data show CDR1 as ENHRY and CDR2 as SYGVKD. The CDR3 is 13 residues long. V gave up 3 bases and J gave up 5 bases; unmatched junction bases: 0. In nucleotides, the CDR3 is TGTGCCATCAGTGACAGGGGGAATGAAAAACTGTTTTTT. It is translated as CAISDRGNEKLFF.

The chain has TRBV28 and TRBJ1-6, with D perhaps TRBD1 (5 bases). The ends were cut back, 6 bases at V and 4 bases at J, with 22 bases in the middle. The CDR3 is 18 residues long. Germline values: CDR1 MDHEN, CDR2 SYDVKM. CDR3 amino acids: CASSLPGGGTLYNSPLHF. The CDR3 DNA sequence: TGTGCCAGCAGCCTACCCGGGGGGGGGACCCTTTATAATTCACCCCTCCACTTT.